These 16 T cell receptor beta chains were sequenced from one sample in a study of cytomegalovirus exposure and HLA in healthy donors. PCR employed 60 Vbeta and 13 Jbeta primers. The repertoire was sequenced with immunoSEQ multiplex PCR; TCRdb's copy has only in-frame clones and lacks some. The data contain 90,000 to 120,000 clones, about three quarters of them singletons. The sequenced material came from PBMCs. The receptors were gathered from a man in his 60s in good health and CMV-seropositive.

The CDR3 sequence is CASSSGLTSGNTIYF. DNA of the CDR3: TGTGCCAGCAGCTCGGGACTGACCTCTGGAAACACCATATATTTT. The chain combines TRBV5-4 with TRBJ1-3; D is possibly TRBD1 (5 bases). Trimming took off 3 bases at V and 0 bases at J, with 10 bases between the two ends. Germline V gene lookup returns CDR1 SGHNT and CDR2 YYREEE (reference sequence). The CDR3 sequence is 15 residues long.

CDR3 residues: CASRLQDSYEQYF. The CDR3 DNA is TGCGCCAGCCGATTACAGGACTCCTACGAGCAGTACTTC. This chain joins TRBV5-1 and TRBJ2-7, with D perhaps matching TRBD1 (5 bases). Germline-derived CDR1 and CDR2 are SGHRS and YFSETQ. V lost 7 bases and J lost 0, with 11 bases in between. The CDR3 is made up of 13 amino acids. Together with reference TRBV5-1 and TRBJ2-7, the CDR3 gives the full variable domain: KAGVTQTPRYLIKTRGQQVTLSCSPISGHRSVSWYQQTPGQGLQFLFEYFSETQRNKGNFPGRFSGRQFSNSRSEMNVSTLELGDSALYLCASRLQDSYEQYFGPGTRLTVT.

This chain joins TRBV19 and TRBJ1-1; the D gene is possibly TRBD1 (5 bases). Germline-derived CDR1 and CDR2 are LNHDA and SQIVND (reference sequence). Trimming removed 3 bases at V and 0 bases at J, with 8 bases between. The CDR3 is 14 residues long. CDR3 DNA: TGTGCCAGTAGTATCCGGGGGATGAACACTGAAGCTTTCTTT. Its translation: CASSIRGMNTEAFF.

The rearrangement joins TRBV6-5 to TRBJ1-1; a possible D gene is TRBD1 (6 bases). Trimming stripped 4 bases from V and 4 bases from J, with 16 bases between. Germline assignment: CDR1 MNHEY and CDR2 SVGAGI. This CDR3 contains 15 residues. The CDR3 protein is CASSFPAGAGTEAFF. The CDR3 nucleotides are TGTGCCAGCAGTTTCCCCGCAGGGGCTGGCACTGAAGCTTTCTTT.

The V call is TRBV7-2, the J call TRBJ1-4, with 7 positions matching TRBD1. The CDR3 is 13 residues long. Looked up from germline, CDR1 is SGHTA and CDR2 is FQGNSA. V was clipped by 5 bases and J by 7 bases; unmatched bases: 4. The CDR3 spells CASSPTGSEKLFF. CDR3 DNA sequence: TGTGCCAGCAGCCCGACAGGGAGTGAAAAACTGTTTTTT. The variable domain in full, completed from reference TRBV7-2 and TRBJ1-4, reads GAGVSQSPSNKVTEKGKDVELRCDPISGHTALYWYRQSLGQGLEFLIYFQGNSAPDKSGLPSDRFSAERTGGSVSTLTIQRTQQEDSAVYLCASSPTGSEKLFFGSGTQLSVL.

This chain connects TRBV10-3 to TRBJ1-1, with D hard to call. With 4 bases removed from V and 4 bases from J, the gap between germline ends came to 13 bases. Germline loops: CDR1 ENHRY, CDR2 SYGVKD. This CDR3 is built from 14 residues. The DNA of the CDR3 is TGTGCCATCAGTGTTAGGGAGGTGGGCACTGAAGCTTTCTTT. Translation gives CAISVREVGTEAFF.

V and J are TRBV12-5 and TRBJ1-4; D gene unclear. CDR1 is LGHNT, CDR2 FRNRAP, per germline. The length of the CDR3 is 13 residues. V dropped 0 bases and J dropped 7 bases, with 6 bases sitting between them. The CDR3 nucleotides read TGTGCTAGTGGTTTGGTAGGGAGTGAAAAACTGTTTTTT. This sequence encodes CASGLVGSEKLFF.

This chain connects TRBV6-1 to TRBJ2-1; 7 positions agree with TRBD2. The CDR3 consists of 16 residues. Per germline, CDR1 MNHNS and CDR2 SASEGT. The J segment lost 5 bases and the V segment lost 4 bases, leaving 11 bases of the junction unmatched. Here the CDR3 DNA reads TGTGCCAGCAGTGGGGACCGACTAGCCCTCAACAATGAGCAGTTCTTC. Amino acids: CASSGDRLALNNEQFF.

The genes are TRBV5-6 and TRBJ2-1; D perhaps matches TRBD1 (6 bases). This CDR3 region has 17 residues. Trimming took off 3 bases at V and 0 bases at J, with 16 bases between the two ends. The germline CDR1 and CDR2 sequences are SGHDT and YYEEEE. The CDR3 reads CASSSPRQVNSYNEQFF. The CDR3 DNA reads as TGTGCCAGCAGCTCCCCCAGACAGGTGAACTCCTACAATGAGCAGTTCTTC.

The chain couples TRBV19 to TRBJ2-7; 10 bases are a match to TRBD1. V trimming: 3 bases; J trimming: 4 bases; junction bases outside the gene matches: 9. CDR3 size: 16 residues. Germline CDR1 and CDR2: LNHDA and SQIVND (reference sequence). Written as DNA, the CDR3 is TGTGCCAGTAGTATCGTATCGGGACAGGGGTTGTACGAGCAGTACTTC. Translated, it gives CASSIVSGQGLYEQYF. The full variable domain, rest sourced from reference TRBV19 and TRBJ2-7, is DGGITQSPKYLFRKEGQNVTLSCEQNLNHDAMYWYRQDPGQGLRLIYYSQIVNDFQKGDIAEGYSVSREKKESFPLTVTSAQKNPTAFYLCASSIVSGQGLYEQYFGPGTRLTVT.

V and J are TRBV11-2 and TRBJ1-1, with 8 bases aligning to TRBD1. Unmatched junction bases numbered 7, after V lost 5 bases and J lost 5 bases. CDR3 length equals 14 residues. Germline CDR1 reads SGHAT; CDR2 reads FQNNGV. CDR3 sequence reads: CASSPFGQGTEAFF. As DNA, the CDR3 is TGTGCCAGCAGCCCCTTTGGACAGGGTACTGAAGCTTTCTTT. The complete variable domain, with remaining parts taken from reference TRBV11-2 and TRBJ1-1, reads EAGVAQSPRYKIIEKRQSVAFWCNPISGHATLYWYQQILGQGPKLLIQFQNNGVVDDSQLPKDRFSAERLKGVDSTLKIQPAKLEDSAVYLCASSPFGQGTEAFFGQGTRLTVV.

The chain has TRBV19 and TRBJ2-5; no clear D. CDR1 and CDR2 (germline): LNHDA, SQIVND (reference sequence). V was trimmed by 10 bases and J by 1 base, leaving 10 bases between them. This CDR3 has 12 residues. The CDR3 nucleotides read TGTGCCACCCTCCGGTTCCAAGAGACCCAGTACTTC. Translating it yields CATLRFQETQYF. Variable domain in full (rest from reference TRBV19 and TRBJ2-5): DGGITQSPKYLFRKEGQNVTLSCEQNLNHDAMYWYRQDPGQGLRLIYYSQIVNDFQKGDIAEGYSVSREKKESFPLTVTSAQKNPTAFYLCATLRFQETQYFGPGTRLLVL.

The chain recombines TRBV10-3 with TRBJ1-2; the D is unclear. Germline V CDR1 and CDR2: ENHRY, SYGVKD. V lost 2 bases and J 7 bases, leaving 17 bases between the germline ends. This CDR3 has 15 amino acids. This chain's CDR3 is CAISEPSTPRSGYTF. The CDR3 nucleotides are TGTGCCATCAGTGAGCCTTCGACCCCTCGGAGTGGCTACACCTTC.

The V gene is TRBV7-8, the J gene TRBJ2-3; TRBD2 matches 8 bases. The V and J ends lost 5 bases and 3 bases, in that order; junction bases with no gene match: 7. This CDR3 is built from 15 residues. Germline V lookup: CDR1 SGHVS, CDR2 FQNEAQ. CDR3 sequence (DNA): TGTGCCAGCAGCCTCGGGGGGGCCAGGACAGATACGCAGTATTTT. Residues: CASSLGGARTDTQYF.

The CDR3 sequence is CASSAGQATYEQYF. The DNA of the CDR3 is TGTGCCAGCAGTGCGGGACAGGCAACCTACGAGCAGTACTTC. V and J are TRBV6-1 and TRBJ2-7; 8 nucleotides agree with TRBD1. Germline values: CDR1 MNHNS, CDR2 SASEGT. V lost 4 bases, J lost 2 bases, and 4 bases stayed unmatched. The CDR3 is 14 residues long.

In DNA form, the CDR3 reads TGTGCCAGTGGTCCAGCGGGTAGCACAGATACGCAGTATTTT. The encoded protein is CASGPAGSTDTQYF. The chain employs TRBV19 and TRBJ2-3; D may be TRBD2 (6 bases). V was pared by 8 bases and J by 0 bases, with 12 bases between. The germline CDR1 and CDR2 sequences are LNHDA and SQIVND (reference sequence). This CDR3 contains 14 residues.